Each of the 13 T cell receptor beta chains below was sequenced from the same sample in a study of blood T cell repertoires in COVID-19. Only in-frame clones appear in the TCRdb table, and some are missing; sequencing was by immunoSEQ multiplex PCR. The sample carries 250,000 to 300,000 clones, roughly 88% recorded once. Specimen: PBMCs or T cells enriched from blood (not recorded which). The source is a woman in her forties or fifties who had recovered from COVID-19.

The rearrangement links TRBV12-3 or TRBV12-4 to TRBJ1-5, with 8 bases matching TRBD1. The V and J ends lost 5 bases and 4 bases, in that order; junction bases with no gene match: 1. The CDR3 totals 13 residues. The CDR3 DNA reads TGTGCCAGCAGTGACAGGGGTAATCAGCCCCAGCATTTT. It yields the protein CASSDRGNQPQHF.

The chain carries TRBV11-2 and TRBJ1-1; 10 nucleotides line up with TRBD1. Germline lookup yields CDR1 SGHAT and CDR2 FQNNGV. This CDR3 region has 14 residues. Losses at the gene ends were 1 base for V and 8 bases for J; bases not matched to a gene: 4. The CDR3 region is CASSLGTGGSEAFF. The CDR3 nucleotides are TGTGCCAGCAGCTTAGGGACAGGGGGTTCAGAAGCTTTCTTT.

The chain uses TRBV7-9 and TRBJ1-6; the D is unclear. This CDR3 has 15 amino acids. The V end was cut by 5 bases, the J end by 10 bases, with 18 bases between. Germline V CDR1 and CDR2: SEHNR, FQNEAQ (reference sequence). CDR3 sequence reads: CASSASGRSISPLHF. For the CDR3, the DNA is TGTGCCAGCAGCGCCTCTGGTCGGTCTATCTCACCCCTCCACTTT.

The chain has TRBV27 and TRBJ2-5; D perhaps matches TRBD1 (5 bases). The V end lost 6 bases, the J end lost 4 bases, and 18 bases lay between the germline ends. Germline V gene sequence: CDR1 MNHEY, CDR2 SMNVEV (reference sequence). CDR3 length: 15 residues. CDR3 DNA sequence: TGTGCCAGCAGCGTCGGTAGGGGCCCGGGAGAGACCCAGTACTTC. It yields the protein CASSVGRGPGETQYF.

This chain uses TRBV3-1 (or the pseudogene TRBV3-2) with TRBJ1-5, with 7 bases identical to TRBD1. The junction had 9 bases not matched to a gene; V was cut back by 3 bases and J by 10 bases. Germline CDR1 LGHDT, CDR2 YNNKEL (reference sequence). The CDR3 is 14 amino acids. The DNA of the CDR3 is TGTGCCAGCAGCCAGGGCCCACAGGGGATCCCCCAGCATTTT. This translates into CASSQGPQGIPQHF.

This chain uses TRBV4-2 with TRBJ1-3, with D unclear. Germline CDR1 is LGHNA and CDR2 is YNFKEQ. This CDR3 contains 15 residues. V was clipped by 4 bases and J by 4 bases, with 14 bases between them. CDR3 in DNA: TGTGCCAGCAGCCTGGATCTCACAGCAGGAAACACCATATATTTT. Encoded protein: CASSLDLTAGNTIYF.

This clone was seen a few times. V gene TRBV27 combines with J gene TRBJ2-1; 11 bases match TRBD2. Germline-derived CDR1 and CDR2 are MNHEY and SMNVEV (reference sequence). The CDR3 length is 14 residues. J lost 7 bases, V lost 5 bases, and 4 bases had no gene match. In nucleotides, the CDR3 is TGTGCCAGCAGTACCAGACTAGCGGGAAATGAGCAGTTCTTC. It specifies CASSTRLAGNEQFF.

This chain uses TRBV28 with TRBJ2-2; TRBD2 matches at 7 bases. Germline V gives CDR1 MDHEN, CDR2 SYDVKM. The CDR3 is 14 residues long. V lost 2 bases, J lost 6 bases, and 3 bases stayed unmatched. CDR3 nucleotide sequence: TGTGCCAGCAGTTTAGGACTAGAAGCCGGGGAGCTGTTTTTT. Amino acid sequence: CASSLGLEAGELFF.

The gene calls are TRBV29-1 and TRBJ2-7; TRBD2 aligns across 10 bases. CDR1 and CDR2 (germline): SQVTM, ANQGSEA. This CDR3 has 12 residues. The ends lost 4 bases at V and 3 bases at J; junction bases unmatched: 0. CDR3 protein: CSVASGSYEQYF. The CDR3 DNA reads TGCAGCGTTGCTAGCGGGAGCTACGAGCAGTACTTC.

V gene TRBV7-9 combines with J gene TRBJ1-1, with D possibly being TRBD1 (6 bases). The CDR3 runs to 14 residues. In germline, CDR1 is SEHNR, CDR2 FQNEAQ (reference sequence). Trimming cost V 5 bases and J 5 bases, with 15 bases left between them. This CDR3 is CASSAQGGETEAFF. CDR3 nucleotides: TGTGCCAGCAGCGCACAGGGTGGTGAGACTGAAGCTTTCTTT.

This chain joins TRBV5-1 and TRBJ2-2; 9 nucleotides align to TRBD2. Looked up from germline, CDR1 is SGHRS and CDR2 is YFSETQ. V gave up 4 bases and J gave up 3 bases; unmatched junction bases: 10. The CDR3 runs to 17 residues. The CDR3: CASSQGVLAGHTGELFF. The CDR3, as DNA: TGCGCCAGCAGCCAGGGGGTGCTAGCGGGACACACCGGGGAGCTGTTTTTT.

The rearrangement uses TRBV7-9 and TRBJ1-2; D is unclear. The germline V and J ends were trimmed by 3 bases and 4 bases, with 15 bases remaining between them. From germline, CDR1 is SEHNR and CDR2 FQNEAQ (reference sequence). CDR3 length equals 15 residues. The CDR3 DNA reads TGTGCCAGCAGCTTTGATGACATGTTGGTCTATGGCTACACCTTC. Its translation is CASSFDDMLVYGYTF. The whole variable domain, remainder taken from reference TRBV7-9 and TRBJ1-2, is DTGVSQNPRHKITKRGQNVTFRCDPISEHNRLYWYRQTLGQGPEFLTYFQNEAQLEKSRLLSDRFSAERPKGSFSTLEIQRTEQGDSAMYLCASSFDDMLVYGYTFGSGTRLTVV.

The CDR3 region has the DNA TGTGCCAGCAGCTTAGTTAAAGGGGTCGGGGAGACCCAGTACTTC. Translating it yields CASSLVKGVGETQYF. The chain carries TRBV7-2 and TRBJ2-5; D possibly corresponds to TRBD1 (5 bases). The CDR3 has 15 amino acids. The germline CDR1 and CDR2 sequences are SGHTA and FQGNSA. V was cut by 1 base and J by 5 bases, with 14 bases left in between.